This TCR beta chain is from a study of PD-L1 blockade in urothelial cancer. In the study overall: Male sex and bladder-origin urothelial cancer characterized about 85% of the 29 patients. Blood underwent analysis 3 weeks (second dose) and 6 weeks after treatment began. Typically, measured as a median, blood samples had 140,000 or so T cells.

The count of this clone is one. This CDR3 is 15 amino acids long. The V gene's germline CDR1 is SGHRS and CDR2 YFSETQ. The V gene end was trimmed by 5 bases and the J gene end by 2 bases; junction bases not matched to a gene: 3. Noted time point: pretreatment peripheral blood. Sequenced by immunoSEQ multiplex PCR; TCRdb stores in-frame clones only, minus some. The table has more than 75,000 clones, less than 90% seen once. The sequences come from PBMCs, collected around atezolizumab (anti-PD-L1) treatment. This rearrangement joins TRBV5-1 to TRBJ2-1; 11 bases match TRBD1. The sequence was obtained from a man aged 55 to 70 with urothelial cancer. CDR3 sequence: CASRQGQGAYNEQFF. For the CDR3, the DNA is TGCGCCAGCAGACAGGGACAGGGGGCCTACAATGAGCAGTTCTTC.